Shown below are 6 T cell receptor beta chains from a single sample sequenced in a study of Graves' ophthalmopathy and Graves' hyperthyroidism. The authors amplified TCR beta CDR3 regions from RNA transcripts. The authors performed first-round RT-PCR with HTBI primers and then a second-round multiplex PCR. TCRdb redid the calling of the multiplex PCR reads with MiXCR, one entry per CDR3 protein. Here the sample spans over 150,000 distinct CDR3 sequences, less than 45% being singletons. The sample comprised peripheral blood. The origin of the receptors is a woman between 40 and 50 years old with Graves' ophthalmopathy.

This chain links TRBV6-5 with TRBJ1-1; no clear D gene. The germline V gene has CDR1 MNHEY and CDR2 SVGAGI. Trimming shortened V by 2 bases and J by 7 bases, and 5 bases separated the two germline ends. There are 11 residues in the CDR3. CDR3 residues: CASSYRREAFF. DNA for the CDR3: TGTGCCAGCAGTTACCGGCGTGAAGCTTTCTTT.

This clonotype was observed at least ten times. The chain is built from TRBV6-5 and TRBJ2-5; TRBD1 is a possible D gene (6 bases). V shed 5 bases and J shed 5 bases, with 15 bases lying between them. The CDR3 runs to 14 residues. Germline lookup yields CDR1 MNHEY and CDR2 SVGAGI. The CDR3 nucleotides are TGTGCCAGCAGTCCAAGACAGGTGTGGGAGACCCAGTACTTC. Amino acids: CASSPRQVWETQYF.

This clonotype was recorded at least ten times. The chain couples TRBV2 to TRBJ1-5; D may be TRBD1 (6 bases). Trimming shortened V by 6 bases and J by 4 bases, and 13 bases separated the two germline ends. Germline V gene sequence: CDR1 SNHLY, CDR2 FYNNEI. The CDR3 is 14 residues long. The CDR3 reads CASRDGRGNQPQHF. In DNA, the CDR3 is TGTGCCAGCAGGGACGGCAGGGGAAATCAGCCCCAGCATTTT.

This clonotype was counted ten times or more. The chain employs TRBV15 and TRBJ1-2; D gene unclear. The V end was cut by 1 base, the J end by 8 bases, with 11 bases between. Germline-derived CDR1 and CDR2 are LNHNV and YYDKDF (reference sequence). The CDR3 spans 13 residues. The CDR3 protein is CATSRVGGGGYTF. CDR3 nucleotides: TGTGCCACCAGCAGAGTGGGCGGAGGAGGCTACACCTTC.

This clonotype was found many times. The chain links TRBV19 to TRBJ2-2; tentative D call: TRBD1 (6 bases). CDR1 and CDR2 from the germline V gene are LNHDA and SQIVND (reference sequence). This CDR3 is built from 12 residues. V lost 10 bases, J lost 4 bases, and 10 bases lay in between. The CDR3 coding sequence is TGTGCCACCTACAGGGCCACCGGGGAGCTGTTTTTT. Translating it yields CATYRATGELFF.

This clonotype occurred many times. The chain couples TRBV5-5 to TRBJ2-5, with D possibly being TRBD1 (6 bases). The CDR3 is 14 residues long. With 1 base removed from V and 4 bases from J, the gap between germline ends came to 11 bases. Germline CDR1 is SGHKS and CDR2 is YYEKEE (reference sequence). CDR3 bases: TGTGCCAGCAGCTTGCCTCAGGGGCCAGAGACCCAGTACTTC. Its translation is CASSLPQGPETQYF.